This T cell receptor (beta chain) was profiled in a study of T cells in women clearing cervical HPV infection. Whole-study context: Controls gave blood once infection was undetectable; cases at lesion identification. Only a few women had HLA typing results available. Study results and caveats: Cases carried less TRBV6-7 than controls: approximately 0.1% versus 0.16%.

This CDR3 comprises 14 residues. V lost 4 bases and J lost 5; bases outside the gene matches: 6. Germline V CDR1 and CDR2: SGHDN, FVKESK. A word on this clone: Its specificity is not known. The read ends 3 residues shy of where the CDR3 ends; the end is completed using the germline J gene.

Prevalent HPV16 infections were excluded; only incident single HPV16 infections included. Some clones are missing from TCRdb's copy, which holds only in-frame ones; the method was immunoSEQ multiplex PCR. This sample contains over 30,000 clones. Sequencing was carried out using blood buffy coat. The rearrangement joins TRBV14 to TRBJ2-3; 7 bases line up with TRBD1. The TCR sequence derives from a woman aged 18-69 years with a cervical HPV16 infection that either progressed to CIN3+ or cleared (not recorded which). CDR3 bases read: TGTGCCAGCAGCCCGGACAGGCGCCGAGATACG. Its protein product is CASSPDRRRDT. The complete CDR3 reads CASSPDRRRDTQYF.